The 23 T cell receptor beta chains reported below all come from one sample, sequenced in a study of vaccination and CD4 T cells after COVID-19. The treatment is: approximately nine-day PBMC culture with coronavirus spike peptide pools or control peptides (ViraFEST assay). An Oncomine TCR Beta short-read assay was used to sequence the DNA from cultured CD4+ T cells. From the PCR reads, TCRdb called clonotypes with MiXCR, one entry per CDR3 protein. The sample includes approximately 20,000 distinct CDR3 sequences, approximately 80% seen only once; the top ten take approximately 18%. These TCRs' antigens remain unknown. The sample here was CD4+ T cells from blood, cultured in vitro, taken after SARS-CoV-2 vaccination. The receptors derive from a human donor who received a COVID-19 vaccine.

CDR3 region: CASSLSTVGGTRIGYTF. The CDR3 nucleotides read TGTGCCAGCAGCTTATCCACGGTCGGAGGGACTCGTATAGGCTACACCTTC. The chain is built from TRBV7-8 and TRBJ1-2; D may be TRBD1 (5 bases). The CDR3 consists of 17 residues. V lost 2 bases and J 8 bases, leaving 24 bases between the germline ends. Looked up from germline, CDR1 is SGHVS and CDR2 is FQNEAQ. The full variable domain, its missing parts supplied by reference TRBV7-8 and TRBJ1-2, is GAGVSQSPRYKVAKRGQDVALRCDPISGHVSLFWYQQALGQGPEFLTYFQNEAQLDKSGLPSDRFFAERPEGSVSTLKIQRTQQEDSAVYLCASSLSTVGGTRIGYTFGSGTRLTVV.

The chain joins TRBV10-2 to TRBJ2-7; possibly TRBD1 for D (6 bases). CDR3 size: 11 residues. The V end was cut by 5 bases, the J end by 4 bases, with 6 bases between. From germline, CDR1 is WSHSY and CDR2 SAAADI. DNA for the CDR3: TGCGCCAGCAGTACAGGGTACGAGCAGTACTTC. It translates to CASSTGYEQYF.

The gene calls are TRBV20-1 and TRBJ1-3, with D possibly TRBD1 on 5 matching bases. With 6 bases removed from V and 4 bases from J, the gap between germline ends came to 10 bases. The length of the CDR3 is 12 residues. Germline-derived CDR1 and CDR2 are DFQATT and SNEGSKA (reference sequence). The CDR3 reads CSAGASGNTIYF. In DNA form, the CDR3 reads TGCAGTGCCGGGGCCTCGGGAAACACCATATATTTT.

CDR3 loop: CAWSVRQGLYGYTF. The CDR3 DNA sequence: TGTGCCTGGAGTGTACGACAGGGTCTCTATGGCTACACCTTC. V usage is TRBV30 and J usage is TRBJ1-2, with 7 nucleotides matching TRBD1. This CDR3 is built from 14 residues. V gave up 0 bases and J gave up 4 bases; unmatched junction bases: 5. The germline gives CDR1 GTSNPN, CDR2 SVGIG (reference sequence).

This sequence joins TRBV2 and TRBJ2-5, with a weak D call TRBD1 (5 bases). The CDR3 is 16 amino acids. Trimming removed 4 bases from V and 2 bases from J, with 17 bases in between. CDR1 is SNHLY and CDR2 is FYNNEI in the germline V gene. The CDR3 loop is CASSVRPGSHQETQYF. The CDR3 nucleotides read TGTGCCAGCAGTGTTCGGCCAGGGTCCCATCAAGAGACCCAGTACTTC.

The chain recombines TRBV30 with TRBJ1-3, with 7 bases that match TRBD1. The V and J ends lost 6 bases and 0 bases, in that order; junction bases with no gene match: 8. The CDR3 length is 15 residues. Germline CDR1 GTSNPN, CDR2 SVGIG (reference sequence). CDR3 amino acids: CACYRGPSSGNTIYF. CDR3 bases: TGTGCCTGTTACAGGGGCCCGAGCTCTGGAAACACCATATATTTT.

J is TRBJ2-3 and V is TRBV24-1; 8 bases map to TRBD1. Looked up from germline, CDR1 is KGHDR and CDR2 is SFDVKD. Trimming cost V 4 bases and J 4 bases; bases outside gene matches: 6. The CDR3 sequence is 15 residues long. CDR3: CATSDRQGFADTQYF. The CDR3 bases are TGTGCCACCAGTGACCGACAGGGGTTCGCAGATACGCAGTATTTT.

This sequence joins TRBV20-1 and TRBJ2-7; 9 bases are a match to TRBD2. CDR1 and CDR2 from the germline V gene are DFQATT and SNEGSKA (reference sequence). This CDR3 contains 16 residues. The V and J ends lost 3 bases and 0 bases, in that order; junction bases with no gene match: 9. DNA of the CDR3: TGCAGTGCTAGGGCCTTTAGCGGGGGTCGCTCCTACGAGCAGTACTTC. It specifies CSARAFSGGRSYEQYF.

This chain joins TRBV6-1 and TRBJ1-5, with D unresolved. The CDR3 loop spans 13 amino acids. Trimming shortened V by 8 bases and J by 0 bases, and 8 bases separated the two germline ends. CDR1 is MNHNS and CDR2 is SASEGT in the germline V gene. The CDR3: CASGRRSNQPQHF. The CDR3 DNA sequence: TGTGCCAGCGGGAGGCGTAGCAATCAGCCCCAGCATTTT.

The gene calls are TRBV6-5 and TRBJ2-1, with TRBD1 matching 9 bases. With 4 bases clipped from V and 7 bases from J, the junction kept 14 bases outside the gene matches. The germline gives CDR1 MNHEY, CDR2 SVGAGI. The CDR3 length is 17 residues. The CDR3 reads CASSSFVGTGRPNEQFF. The CDR3, as DNA: TGTGCCAGCAGTTCCTTCGTTGGGACAGGGAGGCCAAATGAGCAGTTCTTC.

This chain joins TRBV28 and TRBJ1-2; 9 bases line up with TRBD1. The CDR3 is 15 amino acids. The V and J ends lost 5 bases and 3 bases, in that order; junction bases with no gene match: 7. The germline CDR1 and CDR2 sequences are MDHEN and SYDVKM. CDR3 in amino acids: CASSGGTGFYYGYTF. CDR3 coding DNA: TGTGCCAGCAGTGGTGGGACAGGGTTTTACTATGGCTACACCTTC.

The DNA of the CDR3 is TGTGCCAGCAGTGACCCGCAGGGAAACACAGATACGCAGTATTTT. It yields the protein CASSDPQGNTDTQYF. The chain has TRBV2 and TRBJ2-3; possible D gene TRBD1, 5 bases. Germline V lookup: CDR1 SNHLY, CDR2 FYNNEI. The CDR3 totals 15 residues. Trimming removed 3 bases at V and 2 bases at J, with 12 bases between.

The chain is built from TRBV20-1 and TRBJ1-2; 10 bases map to TRBD1. This CDR3 has 14 amino acids. The junction had 9 bases not matched to a gene; V was cut back by 6 bases and J by 5 bases. CDR1 is DFQATT and CDR2 is SNEGSKA in the germline V gene (reference sequence). In nucleotides, the CDR3 is TGCAGTGCGAGCGGACAGGGGGTTGTATATGGCTACACCTTC. This encodes CSASGQGVVYGYTF.

The chain recombines TRBV20-1 with TRBJ2-3; unclear D gene. This CDR3 has 13 residues. V was cut by 6 bases and J by 0 bases, with 10 bases left in between. Germline values: CDR1 DFQATT, CDR2 SNEGSKA (reference sequence). DNA of the CDR3: TGCAGTGCCCAATCCCAAAGCACAGATACGCAGTATTTT. It yields the protein CSAQSQSTDTQYF.

The rearrangement links TRBV20-1 to TRBJ1-2; D not certain. V shed 3 bases and J shed 0 bases, with 14 bases lying between them. Germline CDR1 reads DFQATT; CDR2 reads SNEGSKA (reference sequence). The CDR3 has 15 residues. The CDR3 nucleotides are TGCAGTGCTAGTCGGCGGGCAGGCACTAACTATGGCTACACCTTC. Translation: CSASRRAGTNYGYTF.

In its sample, this clonotype was seen once. The V gene is TRBV28, the J gene TRBJ2-3; 8 bases line up with TRBD2. The germline V gene encodes CDR1 MDHEN and CDR2 SYDVKM. J lost 6 bases, V lost 4 bases, and 9 bases had no gene match. The CDR3 is 15 residues long. CDR3 in amino acids: CASSSDGGAGDTQYF. CDR3 bases: TGTGCCAGCAGTTCAGACGGGGGGGCCGGGGATACGCAGTATTTT.

The chain couples TRBV20-1 to TRBJ1-5; tentative D call: TRBD1 (5 bases). In germline, CDR1 is DFQATT, CDR2 SNEGSKA (reference sequence). Trimming cost V 4 bases and J 1 base, with 14 bases left between them. The CDR3 consists of 15 residues. As DNA, the CDR3 is TGCAGTGCTACAACGACAGTCCGAAGCAATCAGCCCCAGCATTTT. Translated: CSATTTVRSNQPQHF.

The V call is TRBV30, the J call TRBJ2-2; 8 nucleotides align to TRBD1. Germline CDR1 GTSNPN, CDR2 SVGIG (reference sequence). The length of the CDR3 is 15 residues. Trimming at V came to 3 bases and at J to 7 bases, leaving 10 bases not matched to a gene. The CDR3 here is CAWRKTDREVGELFF. CDR3 sequence (DNA): TGTGCCTGGAGGAAGACGGACAGGGAGGTCGGGGAGCTGTTTTTT.

The rearrangement joins TRBV21-1 to TRBJ1-2; no check of the table's D call, TRBD1, against the DNA was made. TRBV21-1 is designated a pseudogene. The CDR3 loop spans 18 amino acids. This chain's CDR3 is CASSKAGRGPRHNYGYTF. CDR3 sequence (DNA): TGTGCCAGCAGCAAAGCGGGCAGGGGGCCACGACATAACTATGGCTACACCTTC.

The V gene is TRBV19, the J gene TRBJ2-5; D remains ambiguous. From germline, CDR1 is LNHDA and CDR2 SQIVND (reference sequence). The CDR3 totals 12 residues. The V end was cut by 0 bases, the J end by 4 bases, with 3 bases between. The CDR3 DNA reads as TGTGCCAGTAGTATAGATCTAGAGACCCAGTACTTC. It encodes CASSIDLETQYF.

The chain carries TRBV6-1 and TRBJ1-3; D may be TRBD1 (6 bases). This CDR3 comprises 17 residues. V was trimmed by 5 bases and J by 2 bases, leaving 19 bases between them. Germline V lookup: CDR1 MNHNS, CDR2 SASEGT. The CDR3 reads CASSPKGGGSTGNTIYF. CDR3 sequence (DNA): TGTGCCAGCAGTCCCAAGGGAGGGGGATCAACTGGAAACACCATATATTTT.

The sample holds a few counts of this clonotype. The J gene is TRBJ1-2, the V gene TRBV2, with D perhaps matching TRBD1 (5 bases). The CDR3 spans 13 residues. V lost 3 bases to trimming and J lost 7 bases, with 12 bases between them. Germline lookup yields CDR1 SNHLY and CDR2 FYNNEI. The CDR3 bases are TGTGCCAGCAGTGATCGAGACAGCAGTGGCTACACCTTC. Its protein is CASSDRDSSGYTF. The full variable domain, in which reference TRBV2 and TRBJ1-2 provide the parts outside the CDR3, is EPEVTQTPSHQVTQMGQEVILRCVPISNHLYFYWYRQILGQKVEFLVSFYNNEISEKSEIFDDQFSVERPDGSNFTLKIRSTKLEDSAMYFCASSDRDSSGYTFGSGTRLTVV.

The V and J genes are TRBV20-1 and TRBJ2-1; 9 nucleotides agree with TRBD2. Germline CDR1 is DFQATT and CDR2 is SNEGSKA (reference sequence). The junction had 5 bases not matched to a gene; V was cut back by 1 base and J by 7 bases. The CDR3 consists of 14 residues. The CDR3 reads CSARVLAGLNEQFF. The DNA for the CDR3 is TGCAGTGCTAGAGTCCTAGCGGGGTTGAATGAGCAGTTCTTC.